A selection of T cell receptor beta chains follows, all from one sample in a study of OX40 agonist ivuxolimab in advanced cancers. Generated by immunoSEQ multiplex PCR, the TCRdb table keeps only in-frame clones and is missing some. The data show approximately 31,000 clones, roughly 90% seen once. The sequences come from CD4+ or CD8+ T cells sorted from blood, collected in a trial of the OX40 agonist ivuxolimab. The origin of the receptors is an adult with an advanced solid tumor such as melanoma, head and neck, liver or kidney cancer. The CDR3 runs from the conserved cysteine through the conserved F or W. D genes are given only for firm matches. Clone size is not always given. Where it is, it says once, few, many or a class for expanded clones.

J | size | D | V | length | DNA | CDR3
TRBJ2-1 | . | TRBD1 | TRBV4-1 | 17 | TGCGCCAGCAGCCCCCAGTCCCCGGACAGGGTGAAGGGTGAGCAGTTCTTC | CASSPQSPDRVKGEQFF
TRBJ1-2 | . | . | TRBV28 | 13 | TGTGCCAGCAGCCAAACAGGTGACTATGGCTACACCTTC | CASSQTGDYGYTF
TRBJ2-2 | . | TRBD1 | TRBV27 | 13 | TGTGCCAGCAGGCCGACAGGGTCCGGGGAGCTGTTTTTT | CASRPTGSGELFF
TRBJ2-1 | . | TRBD1 | TRBV6-5 | 14 | TGTGCCAGCAGGGGGACAGGAGCCTACAATGAGCAGTTCTTC | CASRGTGAYNEQFF
TRBJ2-3 | . | TRBD1 | TRBV9 | 18 | TGTGCCAGCAGCTCCGGGACAGGGGGCCTATTGGGCACAGATACGCAGTATTTT | CASSSGTGGLLGTDTQYF
TRBJ2-3 | . | TRBD1 | TRBV19 | 13 | TGTGCCAGTAATACAGGGGTTCCAGATACGCAGTATTTT | CASNTGVPDTQYF
TRBJ1-1 | . | TRBD1 | TRBV4-1 | 16 | TGCGCCAGCAGCCTTCTTCAAGTGGGACAGAGCTCTGAAGCTTTCTTT | CASSLLQVGQSSEAFF
TRBJ2-7 | once | TRBD2 | TRBV14 | 14 | TGTGCCAGCAGCCAAGCGGGGGGTAACTACGAGCAGTACTTC | CASSQAGGNYEQYF
TRBJ2-3 | . | . | TRBV4-1 | 11 | TGCGCCAGCGGGAGGGGGGATACGCAGTATTTT | CASGRGDTQYF
TRBJ2-7 | . | . | TRBV5-6 | 13 | TGTGCCAGCAGCTTCGGAAGCTCCTACGAGCAGTACTTC | CASSFGSSYEQYF
TRBJ2-1 | . | . | TRBV30 | 15 | TGTGCCTGGAGCACGAGCACCATCCTGGTCCTCGGTCAGTTCTTC | CAWSTSTILVLGQFF
TRBJ2-3 | once | . | TRBV7-7 | 13 | TGTGCCAGCAGCTTAGTAAGCTGGTCCACGCAGTATTTT | CASSLVSWSTQYF
TRBJ2-5 | . | . | TRBV11-2 | 16 | TGTGCCAGCAGCCCAGGGACTTCCACCCTTGAAGAGACCCAGTACTTC | CASSPGTSTLEETQYF
TRBJ2-1 | . | . | TRBV9 | 15 | TGTGCCAGCAGCGTAGAGGGGGGACCCTACAATGAGCAGTTCTTC | CASSVEGGPYNEQFF
TRBJ1-4 | . | . | TRBV5-6 | 15 | TGTGCCAGCAGCCGGACATATCGGGCTAATGAAAAACTGTTTTTT | CASSRTYRANEKLFF
TRBJ1-1 | few | TRBD1 | TRBV29-1 | 12 | TGCAGCGTGGAGACAGGGGACACTGAAGCTTTCTTT | CSVETGDTEAFF
TRBJ2-3 | once | . | TRBV6-5 | 11 | TGTGCCAGCAGTTGGTCCGATACGCAGTATTTT | CASSWSDTQYF
TRBJ1-1 | . | TRBD1 | TRBV7-2 | 15 | TGTGCCAGCAGCGCCTCAGACAGGGCGTATACTGAAGCTTTCTTT | CASSASDRAYTEAFF
TRBJ2-7 | . | TRBD2 | TRBV5-1 | 14 | TGCGCCAGCAGCTTGGCGCGGGGGGGCTACGAGCAGTACTTC | CASSLARGGYEQYF
TRBJ1-6 | few | . | TRBV9 | 14 | TGTGCCAGCAGCGTAGAGAACAGGGAATCACCCCTCCACTTT | CASSVENRESPLHF
TRBJ1-4 | . | . | TRBV7-8 | 15 | TGTGCCAGCAGCCCCCCCGTGGTGGGGTATGAAAAACTGTTTTTT | CASSPPVVGYEKLFF
TRBJ1-1 | . | . | TRBV7-9 | 12 | TGTGCCAGCGGGCCCTATTTTTCTGAAGCTTTCTTT | CASGPYFSEAFF
TRBJ2-5 | . | TRBD1 | TRBV5-6 | 16 | TGTGCCAGCAGTTTGAGGACAGGGATGGACCAAGAGACCCAGTACTTC | CASSLRTGMDQETQYF
TRBJ2-5 | . | . | TRBV6-5 | 13 | TGTGCCAGCAGTTACGGGACCAAAGAGACCCAGTACTTC | CASSYGTKETQYF
TRBJ1-1 | . | . | TRBV11-1 | 13 | TGTGCCAGCAGCCGGACACTGAACACTGAAGCTTTCTTT | CASSRTLNTEAFF
TRBJ2-7 | . | . | TRBV5-5 | 11 | TGTGCCAGCAGCAGTACCTACGAGCAGTACTTC | CASSSTYEQYF
TRBJ2-1 | few | TRBD2 | TRBV11-3 | 15 | TGTGCCAGCAGCTCCAGACTAGCCGGCTACAATGAGCAGTTCTTC | CASSSRLAGYNEQFF
TRBJ2-7 | . | . | TRBV28 | 13 | TGTGCCAGCAGTTTTAAATCGAGCTACGAGCAGTACTTC | CASSFKSSYEQYF
TRBJ2-5 | . | . | TRBV7-9 | 14 | TGTGCCAGCAGCCAGCGACAGAGTCGAGAGACCCAGTACTTC | CASSQRQSRETQYF
TRBJ1-6 | . | . | TRBV19 | 18 | TGTGCCAGTAGACAAGAAGCGGGGGGTGGCTCCTATAATTCACCCCTCCACTTT | CASRQEAGGGSYNSPLHF